This TCR beta chain was sequenced in a study of CD4+ T cells in melanoma. Study results and limitations: A reported correlation linked neoantigen-specific CD4+ T cells to CD8+, macrophage and B cell function.

Here immunoSEQ multiplex PCR was the method, and the copy in TCRdb shows in-frame clones only, minus some. Among around 100,000 clones listed, around 92% were seen once. Germline lookup yields CDR1 SGHNT and CDR2 YYREEE (reference sequence). This CDR3 spans 15 amino acids. V gave up 3 bases and J gave up 5 bases; unmatched junction bases: 9. For this clone: The antigen is not known.

This clonotype was sampled from a human donor with melanoma. Sequencing input: peripheral blood. The V gene is TRBV5-4, the J gene TRBJ2-3, with TRBD2 matching over 7 bases. CDR3 protein: CASSSRAGVGDTQYF. DNA for the CDR3: TGTGCCAGCAGCTCGAGGGCGGGGGTTGGAGATACGCAGTATTTT.